This is a list of T cell receptor beta chains from one sample in a study of blood T cells in healthy people across ages. MiXCR, applied by TCRdb to the 5' RACE reads, yields one record per CDR3 protein. The sample yields fewer than 800,000 distinct CDR3 sequences, approximately 25% seen once. The sample also formed part of further work on T cells of mothers and their children.

Sequencing was performed on blood. The receptor source for this set is a boy younger than 18 in good health. Each CDR3 is given with its conserved first and last residue. Each record gives: V gene, J gene, CDR3 protein.

TRBV9	TRBJ2-7	CASSVVPDSPYEQYF
TRBV7-2	TRBJ2-4	CASKGGRNIQYF
TRBV7-9	TRBJ2-5	CASEGLEETQYF
TRBV15	TRBJ2-1	CATSRDPTNEQFF
TRBV6-6	TRBJ1-2	CASSTPDRGGYGYTF
TRBV4-2	TRBJ2-2	CASSPDLFRHAGELFF
TRBV4-3	TRBJ2-1	CASSQVGLSNEQFF
TRBV12-3/TRBV12-4	TRBJ1-2	CASSVQGSYGYTF
TRBV4-2	TRBJ1-5	CASSQDVAQYQPQHF
TRBV5-1	TRBJ2-7	CASSLELAGAKEQYF
TRBV29-1	TRBJ2-5	CSVEDVRGVQETQYF
TRBV29-1	TRBJ2-7	CSVDAGGYEQYF
TRBV28	TRBJ2-7	CASSPGIPLYEQYF
TRBV21-1	TRBJ2-7	CASSNYSHAGTSYEQYF
TRBV6-5	TRBJ2-1	CASSSPFTMARHEQFF
TRBV15	TRBJ2-5	CATSQKGKTGGTQYF
TRBV20-1	TRBJ2-2	CSARDLATGELFF
TRBV6-5	TRBJ2-2	CASSYSTGLTGELFF
TRBV20-1	TRBJ2-5	CSARDGAGGPGETQYF
TRBV3-1	TRBJ1-4	CASADLTTNEKLFF